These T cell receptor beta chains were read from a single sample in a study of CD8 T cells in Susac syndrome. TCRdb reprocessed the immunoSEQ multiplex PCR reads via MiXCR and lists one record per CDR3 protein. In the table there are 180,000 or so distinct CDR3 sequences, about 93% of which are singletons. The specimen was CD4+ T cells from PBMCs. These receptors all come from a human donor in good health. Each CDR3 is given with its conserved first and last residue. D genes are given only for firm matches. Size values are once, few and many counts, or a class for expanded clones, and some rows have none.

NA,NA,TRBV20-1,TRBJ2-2,CSATYRTSNTGELFF,TGCAGTGCTACCTACAGGACTTCGAACACCGGGGAGCTGTTTTTT
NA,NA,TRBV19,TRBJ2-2,CASSTPGRLLTGELFF,TGTGCCAGTAGTACGCCGGGACGCCTTTTGACCGGGGAGCTGTTTTTT
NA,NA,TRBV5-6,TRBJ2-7,CASSRRQAGGVKEQYF,TGTGCCAGCAGTCGGCGACAGGCCGGGGGAGTGAAGGAGCAGTACTTC
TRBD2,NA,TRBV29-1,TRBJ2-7,CSVGTSGGYEQYF,TGCAGCGTGGGGACTAGCGGGGGCTACGAGCAGTACTTC
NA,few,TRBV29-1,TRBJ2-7,CSVVGARRYEQYF,TGCAGCGTTGTAGGGGCGCGAAGGTACGAGCAGTACTTC
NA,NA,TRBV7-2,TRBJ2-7,CASSFQTFSYEQYF,TGTGCCAGCAGCTTTCAGACTTTTTCCTACGAGCAGTACTTC
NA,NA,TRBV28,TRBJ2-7,CASSSGSSYEQYF,TGTGCCAGCAGTTCCGGCAGCTCCTACGAGCAGTACTTC
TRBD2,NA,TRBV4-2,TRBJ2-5,CASRPSGGDGETQYF,TGTGCCAGCAGGCCTAGCGGGGGGGACGGAGAGACCCAGTACTTC
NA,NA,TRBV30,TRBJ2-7,CAWKGGGGRYEQYF,TGTGCCTGGAAAGGGGGCGGCGGGAGGTACGAGCAGTACTTC
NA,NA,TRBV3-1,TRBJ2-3,CASSQEGEIPDTQYF,TGTGCCAGCAGCCAAGAAGGGGAAATCCCAGATACGCAGTATTTT
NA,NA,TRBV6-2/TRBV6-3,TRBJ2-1,CASRVGNNEQFF,TGTGCCAGCAGAGTTGGTAACAATGAGCAGTTCTTC
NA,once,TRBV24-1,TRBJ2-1,CATSDTNEQFF,TGTGCCACCAGTGATACTAATGAGCAGTTCTTC
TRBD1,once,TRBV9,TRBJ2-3,CASSVGQGESTDTQYF,TGTGCCAGCAGCGTAGGACAGGGAGAGTCCACAGATACGCAGTATTTT
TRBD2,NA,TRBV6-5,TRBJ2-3,CASRNSGADTDTQYF,TGTGCCAGCAGGAATAGCGGGGCAGACACAGATACGCAGTATTTT
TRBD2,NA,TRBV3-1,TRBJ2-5,CASTPPLAGGRGTQYF,TGTGCCAGCACGCCTCCCTTAGCGGGGGGGCGCGGGACCCAGTACTTC
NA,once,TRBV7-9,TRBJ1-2,CASSAGPNSNYGYTF,TGTGCCAGCAGCGCGGGACCGAACTCTAACTATGGCTACACCTTC
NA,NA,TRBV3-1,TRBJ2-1,CASSQDRNTYYNEQFF,TGTGCCAGCAGCCAAGATCGGAACACTTATTACAATGAGCAGTTCTTC